The next 26 T cell receptor beta chains were all read from a single sample in a study of blood T cell repertoires in COVID-19. Sequenced by immunoSEQ multiplex PCR; TCRdb stores in-frame clones only, minus some. Of about 59,000 clones listed, roughly 85% are singletons. The material sequenced was peripheral blood. Receptors originate from a human donor in a cohort sampled during active COVID-19.

The V and J genes are TRBV18 and TRBJ2-7; perhaps TRBD2 as D (6 bases). CDR1 KGHSH and CDR2 LQKENI come from the germline V gene. V dropped 0 bases and J dropped 3 bases, with 12 bases sitting between them. This CDR3 has 15 residues. The CDR3 protein is CASSPPSSDFYEQYF. In DNA form, the CDR3 reads TGTGCCAGCTCACCACCGTCTAGCGATTTCTACGAGCAGTACTTC.

V and J are TRBV5-1 and TRBJ1-1; no definite D call. Germline values: CDR1 SGHRS, CDR2 YFSETQ. The CDR3 sequence is 14 residues long. V lost 0 bases and J 7 bases, leaving 13 bases between the germline ends. The CDR3 DNA reads TGCGCCAGCAGCTTGGCCCCAACACTAGGTGAAGCTTTCTTT. It specifies CASSLAPTLGEAFF.

The chain employs TRBV7-2 and TRBJ2-2; 9 nucleotides line up with TRBD2. Germline loops: CDR1 SGHTA, CDR2 FQGNSA. CDR3 size: 15 residues. Losses at the gene ends were 1 base for V and 6 bases for J; bases not matched to a gene: 3. The CDR3 DNA sequence: TGTGCCAGCAGCTTAGTGTCTAGCGGGGCCGGGGAGCTGTTTTTT. It yields the protein CASSLVSSGAGELFF.

The rearrangement uses TRBV6-5 and TRBJ1-6, with 7 bases fitting TRBD1. The CDR3 is made up of 16 amino acids. Germline lookup yields CDR1 MNHEY and CDR2 SVGAGI. Trimming removed 4 bases from V and 10 bases from J; junction bases left unmatched: 13. This CDR3 is CASSFSGTAAFSPLHF. The CDR3 bases are TGTGCCAGCAGTTTTTCTGGGACAGCGGCCTTCTCACCCCTCCACTTT.

Written as DNA, the CDR3 is TGTGCCAGCTCACCCCTCACCCTCCGGGGACACCTCTCTGGAAACACCATATATTTT. As protein: CASSPLTLRGHLSGNTIYF. The chain employs TRBV18 and TRBJ1-3; D may be TRBD1 (6 bases). Trimming removed 3 bases from V and 0 bases from J, with 21 bases in between. Germline-derived CDR1 and CDR2 are KGHSH and LQKENI. The CDR3 runs 19 residues.

The CDR3 protein is CASSALAGGQETQYF. The DNA for the CDR3 is TGTGCCAGCAGTGCACTAGCGGGGGGACAAGAGACCCAGTACTTC. The chain combines TRBV27 with TRBJ2-5; TRBD2 agrees at 12 bases. The CDR3 spans 15 residues. Per germline, CDR1 MNHEY and CDR2 SMNVEV (reference sequence). Trimming cost V 5 bases and J 2 bases; bases outside gene matches: 3.

CDR3 sequence: CSVRQGRSEQYF. The CDR3 DNA sequence: TGCAGCGTTCGGCAGGGCAGGAGCGAGCAGTACTTC. The chain uses TRBV29-1 and TRBJ2-7; a weak D match, TRBD1 (5 bases). The CDR3 is 12 amino acids. The V end lost 5 bases, the J end lost 6 bases, and 14 bases lay between the germline ends. CDR1 SQVTM and CDR2 ANQGSEA come from the germline V gene.

The rearrangement links TRBV9 to TRBJ1-2; D is possibly TRBD1 (5 bases). With 4 bases removed from V and 2 bases from J, the gap between germline ends came to 15 bases. In germline, CDR1 is SGDLS, CDR2 YYNGEE. CDR3 size: 15 residues. The CDR3 here is CASSFTDTSNYGYTF. Here the CDR3 DNA reads TGTGCCAGCAGCTTCACGGACACCTCGAACTATGGCTACACCTTC.

The rearrangement joins TRBV3-1 (or the pseudogene TRBV3-2) to TRBJ2-5; 9 bases are a match to TRBD2. The junction had 9 bases not matched to a gene; V was cut back by 0 bases and J by 4 bases. This CDR3 region has 17 residues. CDR1 is LGHDT, CDR2 YNNKEL, per germline (reference sequence). CDR3 residues: CASSQDWWLAGTETQYF. The CDR3 DNA is TGTGCCAGCAGCCAAGATTGGTGGCTAGCGGGGACAGAGACCCAGTACTTC.

This sequence joins TRBV9 and TRBJ2-3; maybe TRBD2 (6 bases). The V end lost 3 bases, the J end lost 2 bases, and 13 bases lay between the germline ends. The CDR3 extends over 15 amino acids. CDR1 SGDLS and CDR2 YYNGEE come from the germline V gene. The CDR3 region has the DNA TGTGCCAGCAGCGGTCGGACTACCGTCACAGATACGCAGTATTTT. It yields the protein CASSGRTTVTDTQYF.

J is TRBJ2-5 and V is TRBV30, with D uncertain. This CDR3 comprises 13 residues. V was pared by 0 bases and J by 5 bases, with 10 bases between. CDR1 and CDR2 from the germline V gene are GTSNPN and SVGIG (reference sequence). CDR3 sequence: CAWSVRPRETQYF. The CDR3 DNA follows: TGTGCCTGGAGTGTGCGCCCGCGGGAGACCCAGTACTTC.

This clone was detected only once. The chain couples TRBV19 to TRBJ2-3; a weak D match, TRBD2 (6 bases). Germline loops: CDR1 LNHDA, CDR2 SQIVND (reference sequence). V was shortened by 10 bases and J by 1 base, with 12 bases between the two germline ends. The CDR3 has 13 residues. CDR3 in DNA: TGTGCCACCAAGGAGGGAGGCACAGATACGCAGTATTTT. Translated, it gives CATKEGGTDTQYF.

The rearrangement joins TRBV5-1 to TRBJ1-1, with D maybe TRBD1 (6 bases). The CDR3 spans 16 residues. Deletions cut 3 bases from V and 4 bases from J, with 19 bases between. The germline V gene has CDR1 SGHRS and CDR2 YFSETQ. CDR3 sequence reads: CASSSGQFTTFTEAFF. CDR3 nucleotide sequence: TGCGCCAGCAGCTCCGGACAGTTTACCACCTTCACTGAAGCTTTCTTT.

This chain links TRBV28 with TRBJ2-7, with D possibly matching TRBD1 (6 bases). CDR1 and CDR2 (germline): MDHEN, SYDVKM. Between the trimmed V and J ends, which lost 8 bases and 1 base, there was a span of 15 bases. The CDR3 totals 14 residues. CDR3 bases: TGTGCCAGCCTTAGTAAGGACAGATCCTACGAGCAGTACTTC. Translated, it gives CASLSKDRSYEQYF.

J is TRBJ2-7 and V is TRBV10-3; 9 bases fit TRBD1. CDR3 length: 12 amino acids. J gave up 4 bases and V 6 bases, and 1 base lay outside the gene matches. Germline lookup yields CDR1 ENHRY and CDR2 SYGVKD. The CDR3: CAIRDRGYEQYF. As DNA, the CDR3 is TGTGCCATCAGGGACAGGGGTTACGAGCAGTACTTC.

The gene calls are TRBV6-4 and TRBJ2-3; D remains ambiguous. The V end was cut by 2 bases, the J end by 1 base, with 10 bases between. CDR1 and CDR2 from the germline V gene are MRHNA and SNTAGT. The CDR3 has 15 amino acids. The CDR3 protein is CASSDPGEGTDTQYF. The CDR3 coding sequence is TGTGCCAGCAGTGACCCTGGTGAGGGCACAGATACGCAGTATTTT.

This clone is medium-sized within its sample. The V gene is TRBV27, the J gene TRBJ2-7; 10 positions agree with TRBD1. CDR3 length: 15 amino acids. CDR1 and CDR2 from the germline V gene are MNHEY and SMNVEV (reference sequence). Unmatched junction bases numbered 7, after V lost 5 bases and J lost 3 bases. The CDR3 DNA is TGTGCCAGCAGTCCGGGACAGGGGTTTTTCTACGAGCAGTACTTC. It translates to CASSPGQGFFYEQYF.

This chain uses TRBV3-1 (or the pseudogene TRBV3-2) with TRBJ1-2, with D possibly TRBD1 on 5 matching bases. The CDR3 runs 13 residues. Germline assignment: CDR1 LGHDT and CDR2 YNNKEL (reference sequence). V gave up 0 bases and J gave up 4 bases, with 6 bases separating them. This CDR3 reads CASSQDGGYGYTF. CDR3 DNA sequence: TGTGCCAGCAGCCAAGACGGGGGCTATGGCTACACCTTC.

The CDR3 spells CASSYSRYSYEQYF. The CDR3 DNA follows: TGTGCCAGCAGTTACTCTAGATATTCCTACGAGCAGTACTTC. The chain recombines TRBV6-5 with TRBJ2-7; no definite D call. Deletions cut 0 bases from V and 1 base from J, with 7 bases between. This CDR3 spans 14 amino acids. The germline CDR1 and CDR2 sequences are MNHEY and SVGAGI.

V and J are TRBV4-3 and TRBJ2-2, with D maybe TRBD2 (6 bases). CDR3 length: 17 amino acids. V lost 0 bases to trimming and J lost 2 bases, with 13 bases between them. CDR1 and CDR2 from the germline V gene are LGHNA and YSLEER. The CDR3 loop is CASSQETSRGNTGELFF. The CDR3 bases are TGCGCCAGCAGCCAAGAGACCTCGCGGGGCAACACCGGGGAGCTGTTTTTT.

This clone was recorded once. The chain carries TRBV3-1 (or the pseudogene TRBV3-2) and TRBJ1-1, with D uncertain. CDR3 length: 16 amino acids. Trimming took off 3 bases at V and 4 bases at J, with 18 bases between the two ends. Germline V gives CDR1 LGHDT, CDR2 YNNKEL (reference sequence). The CDR3 loop is CASSQGWRRGATEAFF. In DNA form, the CDR3 reads TGTGCCAGCAGCCAGGGGTGGAGGCGGGGTGCCACTGAAGCTTTCTTT.

This rearrangement joins TRBV7-2 to TRBJ1-1; TRBD1 matches 8 bases. CDR1 SGHTA and CDR2 FQGNSA come from the germline V gene. This CDR3 region has 15 residues. V shed 6 bases, J shed 1 base, and the junction held 7 bases outside the gene matches. CDR3 bases: TGTGCCAGCAGGAAACCAGGGGGCGCGAACACTGAAGCTTTCTTT. This encodes CASRKPGGANTEAFF.

This clone was seen once. V gene TRBV20-1 combines with J gene TRBJ1-1; 9 nucleotides line up with TRBD1. The CDR3 extends over 11 amino acids. V gave up 4 bases and J gave up 11 bases; unmatched junction bases: 5. CDR1 is DFQATT, CDR2 SNEGSKA, per germline (reference sequence). CDR3 loop: CSAIQGARAFF. The CDR3, as DNA: TGCAGTGCTATACAGGGGGCTAGGGCTTTCTTT.

The chain couples TRBV18 to TRBJ1-6, with D perhaps matching TRBD1 (5 bases). V lost 3 bases to trimming and J lost 10 bases, with 10 bases between them. The germline gives CDR1 KGHSH, CDR2 LQKENI. The CDR3 totals 13 residues. The CDR3 protein is CASSPPGPSPLHF. CDR3 bases: TGTGCCAGCTCACCGCCAGGGCCCTCACCCCTCCACTTT.

The chain is built from TRBV10-3 and TRBJ1-1; weak D call: TRBD1 (6 bases). CDR1 is ENHRY and CDR2 is SYGVKD in the germline V gene. CDR3 length equals 14 residues. Trimming left V 6 bases short and J 7 bases short, with 18 bases between. CDR3 residues: CAIRDWPGEGEAFF. The DNA of the CDR3 is TGTGCCATCAGAGATTGGCCAGGGGAGGGTGAAGCTTTCTTT.

The DNA of the CDR3 is TGTGCCAGCACTGAGGACTTACACTCCTACAATGAGCAGTTCTTC. It is translated as CASTEDLHSYNEQFF. This chain connects TRBV4-2 to TRBJ2-1; possibly TRBD2 for D (5 bases). V was shortened by 7 bases and J by 0 bases, with 13 bases between the two germline ends. Germline loops: CDR1 LGHNA, CDR2 YNFKEQ. The CDR3 has 15 residues.